This is a list of T cell receptor beta chains from one sample in a study of T cells after yellow fever vaccination. MiXCR, run by TCRdb on the 5' RACE reads, gives a single entry per CDR3 protein. The repertoire holds about 330,000 distinct CDR3 sequences, with approximately 4% as singletons. The sample here was PBMCs, taken 5 days after the yellow fever booster vaccination. The receptors were gathered from a man between 18 and 29 years old who received the YFV17D yellow fever vaccine. Both conserved end residues are part of each CDR3. A D gene is named only where the DNA matches it firmly. Size is stated for part of the rows, as once, few or many counts, or as a class when the clone is expanded.

abundance,d_gene,j_gene,v_gene,CDR3nt,CDR3aa
few,NA,TRBJ1-5,TRBV5-4,TGTGCCAGCAGCTTGAGAAGCCTCCTGGAGGGCTCTCAGCCCCAGCATTTT,CASSLRSLLEGSQPQHF
few,NA,TRBJ1-1,TRBV20-1,TGCAGTGCTCGACGTGGAGGGAACTCGAACACTGAAGCTTTCTTT,CSARRGGNSNTEAFF
NA,NA,TRBJ1-1,TRBV4-3,TGCGCCAGCAGTCACCAGCCGGGGAACACTGAAGCTTTCTTT,CASSHQPGNTEAFF
few,NA,TRBJ1-2,TRBV3-1,TGTGCCAGCAGCCAAGAAAGTCAGGGGTGGACGGGCGGCTACACCTTC,CASSQESQGWTGGYTF
few,NA,TRBJ1-5,TRBV12-3/TRBV12-4,TGTGCCAGCAGTTTAGCGGAGGGGAATCAGCCCCAGCATTTT,CASSLAEGNQPQHF
few,NA,TRBJ1-5,TRBV6-2/TRBV6-3,TGTGCCAGCAGACGAGCTACAACTAGCAATCAGCCCCAGCATTTT,CASRRATTSNQPQHF
few,NA,TRBJ1-2,TRBV10-3,TGTGCCATCTCTGCTTTCACGGATGCTGGCTACACCTTC,CAISAFTDAGYTF
few,NA,TRBJ1-1,TRBV10-3,TGTGCCATCAGTGGTACGGGTGGGTCCCCAACTGAAGCTTTCTTT,CAISGTGGSPTEAFF
NA,NA,TRBJ1-2,TRBV13,TGTGCCAGCAGCGAGGGTAGCGCTAACTATGGCTACACCTTC,CASSEGSANYGYTF
NA,TRBD1,TRBJ1-5,TRBV20-1,TGCAGTGCTTCACCGGGACAGGGGTACGTTCAGCCCCAGCATTTT,CSASPGQGYVQPQHF
few,NA,TRBJ2-2,TRBV5-6,TGTGCCAGCAGCTTGGTGTTGGGGACCGGGGAGCTGTTTTTT,CASSLVLGTGELFF
few,TRBD2,TRBJ2-7,TRBV7-2,TGTGCCAGCAGCTTAGAGGGCGGGGGGGCTGGTTACGAGCAGTACTTC,CASSLEGGGAGYEQYF
NA,NA,TRBJ2-4,TRBV7-2,TGTGCCAGCAGCCCCCCGGGACGGACGGAGGACATTCAGTACTTC,CASSPPGRTEDIQYF
few,TRBD1,TRBJ1-2,TRBV6-5,TGTGCCAGCAGTGAGGGGGCTGGCTATGGCTACACCTTC,CASSEGAGYGYTF
NA,TRBD1,TRBJ1-1,TRBV18,TGTGCCAGCTCGGCAGGGGGCCCGAGGACTGAAGCTTTCTTT,CASSAGGPRTEAFF
NA,TRBD1,TRBJ2-3,TRBV28,TGTGCCAGCAGTCTACAGGGGGTAGGGACAGATACGCAGTATTTT,CASSLQGVGTDTQYF
few,NA,TRBJ1-2,TRBV7-2,TGTGCCAGCAGCTTATTGGCAGCGGCCTATGGCTACACCTTC,CASSLLAAAYGYTF
many,NA,TRBJ2-5,TRBV4-3,TGCGCCAGCAGCCAAGAGAGCGGACCCCCATGGGAGACCCAGTACTTC,CASSQESGPPWETQYF
few,NA,TRBJ1-4,TRBV12-3/TRBV12-4,TGTGCCAGCAGCAGGGTGGCAACTAATGAAAAACTGTTTTTT,CASSRVATNEKLFF
many,TRBD2,TRBJ2-3,TRBV4-3,TGCGCCAGCAGCAGTCTACTAGCGGGGGGGCGCACAGATACGCAGTATTTT,CASSSLLAGGRTDTQYF
few,NA,TRBJ1-5,TRBV12-3/TRBV12-4,TGTGCCAGCAGCAGGGGCGAGGAGAATCAGCCCCAGCATTTT,CASSRGEENQPQHF
few,TRBD1,TRBJ1-1,TRBV28,TGTGCCAGCGGCAGAAGACAGGGGTTAGCAGTAACTGAAGCTTTCTTT,CASGRRQGLAVTEAFF
NA,NA,TRBJ2-3,TRBV5-1,TGCGCCAGCAGCTTGGATGTTGCTAGCACAGATACGCAGTATTTT,CASSLDVASTDTQYF
few,NA,TRBJ2-5,TRBV6-6,TGTGCCAGCACCATGTCTCGGGGGCCCCAAGAGACCCAGTACTTC,CASTMSRGPQETQYF
NA,TRBD1,TRBJ2-5,TRBV3-1,TGTGCCAGCACCCGATTTGAGGGGGCAGAGACCCAGTACTTC,CASTRFEGAETQYF
many,NA,TRBJ2-2,TRBV12-3/TRBV12-4,TGTGCCAGCAGTTCTGAGGGGCTCCGGGCGGCCACCGGGGAGCTGTTTTTT,CASSSEGLRAATGELFF
NA,NA,TRBJ2-3,TRBV7-2,TGTGCCAGCAGCTCCGCGGGTGGGAGAACAGATACGCAGTATTTT,CASSSAGGRTDTQYF
many,NA,TRBJ2-7,TRBV20-1,TGCAGTGCTAGAAGGCAGCCCAATATCCCCTACGAGCAGTACTTC,CSARRQPNIPYEQYF
few,NA,TRBJ2-5,TRBV7-2,TGTGCCAGCAGCTTAGTGGGCTACGAAGAGACCCAGTACTTC,CASSLVGYEETQYF
few,NA,TRBJ2-7,TRBV27,TGTGCCAGCAGTTTCCAGGGGTCCACCTACGAGCAGTACTTC,CASSFQGSTYEQYF
few,TRBD1,TRBJ2-1,TRBV6-7,TGTGCCAGCAGTTACTCGAACAAGGGGGCCCAGGCCTCTGAAACCCCCAGTGAGCAGTTCTTC,CASSYSNKGAQASETPSEQFF
NA,NA,TRBJ2-3,TRBV6-1,TGTGCCAGCAGTGAGTCCAGGCCTTCGATTGATACGCAGTATTTT,CASSESRPSIDTQYF
few,NA,TRBJ2-3,TRBV7-2,TGTGCCAGCAGCTTAACCCCGACACAAACAGATACGCAGTATTTT,CASSLTPTQTDTQYF
few,NA,TRBJ1-1,TRBV21-1,TGTGCCAGCAGCAAACTCGCCAGTGAAGCTTTCTTT,CASSKLASEAFF
few,NA,TRBJ2-7,TRBV20-1,TGCAGTGCCGAACCCCTTGGAGGCCCCTTAGGGGAGCAGTACTTC,CSAEPLGGPLGEQYF
many,TRBD2,TRBJ2-3,TRBV5-1,TGCGCCAGCAGCTTTGCTAGGCGTCTAGCGGGGGGGCCCTTTAGCACAGATACGCAGTATTTT,CASSFARRLAGGPFSTDTQYF
NA,TRBD2,TRBJ2-3,TRBV7-9,TGTGCCAGCAGCTTAGGAGCGGGGGGCCGGGCAGATACGCAGTATTTT,CASSLGAGGRADTQYF
few,NA,TRBJ1-3,TRBV9,TGTGCCAGCAGCCCCGGTAGGGGTGGAAACACCATATATTTT,CASSPGRGGNTIYF
NA,NA,TRBJ2-7,TRBV30,TGTGCCTGGAATATGGGCTACGAGCAGTACTTC,CAWNMGYEQYF
once,NA,TRBJ2-5,TRBV4-3,TGCGCCAGCAGCCAAACCACTGAAGGGACCCAGTACTTC,CASSQTTEGTQYF